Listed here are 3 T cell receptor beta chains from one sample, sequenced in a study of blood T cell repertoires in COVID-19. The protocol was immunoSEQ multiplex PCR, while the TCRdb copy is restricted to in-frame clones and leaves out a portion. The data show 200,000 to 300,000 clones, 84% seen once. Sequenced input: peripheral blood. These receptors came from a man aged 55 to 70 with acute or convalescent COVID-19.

CDR3 region: CASSTAGGSKETQYF. The CDR3 coding sequence is TGTGCCAGCAGCACCGCGGGCGGGTCCAAAGAGACCCAGTACTTC. The gene calls are TRBV9 and TRBJ2-5; possible D gene TRBD2, 5 bases. CDR1 and CDR2 (germline): SGDLS, YYNGEE. V was trimmed by 4 bases and J by 3 bases, leaving 16 bases between them. The CDR3 length is 15 residues.

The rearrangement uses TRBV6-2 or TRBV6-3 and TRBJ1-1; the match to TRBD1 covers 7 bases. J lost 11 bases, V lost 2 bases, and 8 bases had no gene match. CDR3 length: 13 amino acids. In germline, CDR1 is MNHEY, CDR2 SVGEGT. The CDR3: CASSYQDRWFAFF. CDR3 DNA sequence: TGTGCCAGCAGTTACCAGGACAGGTGGTTCGCTTTCTTT.

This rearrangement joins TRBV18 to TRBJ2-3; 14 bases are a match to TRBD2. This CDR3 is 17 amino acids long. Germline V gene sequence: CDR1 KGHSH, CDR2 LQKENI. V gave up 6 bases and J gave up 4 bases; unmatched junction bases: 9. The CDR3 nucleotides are TGTGCCAGCTCGACTGGACTAGCGGGAGGAGGGGCAGATACGCAGTATTTT. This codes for CASSTGLAGGGADTQYF.